These 5 T cell receptor beta chains were sequenced from one sample in a study of CXCR3-negative and CXCR3-positive naive CD8 T cells. All TRB cDNA libraries came from 5' RACE performed with UMI labels. Reanalyzing the 5' RACE reads, TCRdb keeps one entry per CDR3 protein, without DNA. The sample's table shows roughly 100,000 distinct CDR3 sequences. The sample comprised naive CXCR3- CD8+ T cells from blood. Subset indicated: CD45RO-CCR7+CD27+CD95- naive CD8+ T cells lacking CXCR3 (TNR3-). These receptors were obtained from a human donor in good health. Some clones in this sample may be carry-over from other donors' samples.

This sequence joins TRBV6-5 and TRBJ1-2; the TRBD1 assignment by TCRdb is unverifiable without DNA. Germline-derived CDR1 and CDR2 are MNHEY and SVGAGI. This CDR3 spans 17 amino acids. CDR3 amino acids: CASSYWDRGLANYGYTF.

CDR3 region: CASSGDSYEQYF. The chain joins TRBV5-1 to TRBJ2-7; the D gene TCRdb calls, TRBD1, cannot be checked with no DNA. Germline CDR1 is SGHRS and CDR2 is YFSETQ. CDR3 size: 12 residues. The full variable domain, its missing parts supplied by reference TRBV5-1 and TRBJ2-7, is KAGVTQTPRYLIKTRGQQVTLSCSPISGHRSVSWYQQTPGQGLQFLFEYFSETQRNKGNFPGRFSGRQFSNSRSEMNVSTLELGDSALYLCASSGDSYEQYFGPGTRLTVT.

The chain employs TRBV29-1 and TRBJ1-2. Looked up from germline, CDR1 is SQVTM and CDR2 is ANQGSEA. This CDR3 is 16 amino acids long. CDR3: CSVEDLRLRSNYGYTF. The full variable domain, in which reference TRBV29-1 and TRBJ1-2 provide the parts outside the CDR3, is SAVISQKPSRDICQRGTSLTIQCQVDSQVTMMFWYRQQPGQSLTLIATANQGSEATYESGFVIDKFPISRPNLTFSTLTVSNMSPEDSSIYLCSVEDLRLRSNYGYTFGSGTRLTVV.

This rearrangement joins TRBV12-3 or TRBV12-4 to TRBJ1-1; TCRdb's D call of TRBD1 is untestable without DNA. The CDR3 has 14 amino acids. The CDR3 sequence is CASSLKLSGTEAFF.

The chain carries TRBV6-5 and TRBJ1-1. Germline assignment: CDR1 MNHEY and CDR2 SVGAGI. The CDR3 is 15 residues long. This CDR3 is CASSPPGLPNTEAFF.